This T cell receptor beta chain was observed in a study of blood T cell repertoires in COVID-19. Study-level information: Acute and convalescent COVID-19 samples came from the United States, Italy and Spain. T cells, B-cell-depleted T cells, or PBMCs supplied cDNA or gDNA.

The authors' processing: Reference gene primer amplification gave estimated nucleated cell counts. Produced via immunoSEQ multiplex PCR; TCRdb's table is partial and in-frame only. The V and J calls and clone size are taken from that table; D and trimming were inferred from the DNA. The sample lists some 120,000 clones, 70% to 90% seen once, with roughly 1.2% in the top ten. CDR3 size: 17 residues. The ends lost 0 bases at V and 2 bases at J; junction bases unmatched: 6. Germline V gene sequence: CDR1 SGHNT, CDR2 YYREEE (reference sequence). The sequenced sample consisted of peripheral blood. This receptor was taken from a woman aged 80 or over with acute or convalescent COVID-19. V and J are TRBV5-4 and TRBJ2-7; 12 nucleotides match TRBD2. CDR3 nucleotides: TGTGCCAGCAGCTTGGAGCTAGCGGGAGGGGGAGCCTACGAGCAGTACTTC. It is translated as CASSLELAGGGAYEQYF.